These 20 T cell receptor beta chains were sequenced from one sample in a study of blood T cell repertoires in COVID-19. Clones were read by immunoSEQ multiplex PCR, and TCRdb kept only the in-frame ones, dropping some. The data contain 200,000 to 250,000 clones, less than 90% of them seen just once; the ten biggest clones take up 5.5% to 7.5%. The sequenced material came from PBMCs or T cells enriched from blood (not recorded which). The receptors derive from a woman between 40 and 50 years old who had recovered from COVID-19.

V and J are TRBV10-3 and TRBJ2-1; 7 bases map to TRBD1. There are 13 residues in the CDR3. J lost 10 bases, V lost 6 bases, and 9 bases had no gene match. The V gene's germline CDR1 is ENHRY and CDR2 SYGVKD. In DNA form, the CDR3 reads TGTGCCATCAGGGAGACAGGGCAGGGCGAGCAGTTCTTC. Translation: CAIRETGQGEQFF.

This clone was picked up one time. The chain joins TRBV27 to TRBJ2-3; tentatively, D is TRBD1 (5 bases). CDR1 and CDR2 from the germline V gene are MNHEY and SMNVEV (reference sequence). Trimming left V 5 bases short and J 6 bases short, with 18 bases between. The CDR3 is 15 residues long. DNA of the CDR3: TGTGCCAGCAGTCAACTACAGGAGTCCAGGGATACGCAGTATTTT. Residues: CASSQLQESRDTQYF.

The chain carries TRBV7-9 and TRBJ1-1; TRBD1 matches at 8 bases. The CDR3 length is 15 residues. V lost 3 bases to trimming and J lost 0 bases; unmatched junction nucleotides: 3. Germline CDR1 SEHNR, CDR2 FQNEAQ (reference sequence). CDR3 protein: CASSLGTGLNTEAFF. The CDR3 nucleotides read TGTGCCAGCAGCTTGGGGACAGGTCTGAACACTGAAGCTTTCTTT.

The rearrangement uses TRBV15 and TRBJ2-2; weak D call: TRBD2 (6 bases). The V gene's germline CDR1 is LNHNV and CDR2 YYDKDF (reference sequence). Deletions cut 6 bases from V and 3 bases from J, with 11 bases between. This CDR3 comprises 14 residues. CDR3: CATSLPGDTGELFF. The CDR3 nucleotides read TGTGCCACCAGTCTTCCGGGAGACACCGGGGAGCTGTTTTTT. The variable domain in full, completed from reference TRBV15 and TRBJ2-2, reads DAMVIQNPRYQVTQFGKPVTLSCSQTLNHNVMYWYQQKSSQAPKLLFHYYDKDFNNEADTPDNFQSRRPNTSFCFLDIRSPGLGDTAMYLCATSLPGDTGELFFGEGSRLTVL.

The chain couples TRBV5-5 to TRBJ1-5, with D possibly matching TRBD1 (6 bases). The CDR3 sequence is 13 residues long. V lost 2 bases to trimming and J lost 12 bases, with 15 bases between them. Germline CDR1 and CDR2: SGHKS and YYEKEE (reference sequence). The CDR3 protein is CASSLLAGTLQHF. In DNA form, the CDR3 reads TGTGCCAGCAGCTTATTAGCGGGGACACTCCAGCATTTT.

The J gene is TRBJ1-1, the V gene TRBV27; unclear D gene. Germline V gene lookup returns CDR1 MNHEY and CDR2 SMNVEV (reference sequence). The CDR3 sequence is 14 residues long. V lost 3 bases to trimming and J lost 3 bases, with 11 bases between them. In DNA, the CDR3 is TGTGCCAGCAGTTTCCTGGGTCGGGACACTGAAGCTTTCTTT. Its translation: CASSFLGRDTEAFF.

This chain links TRBV15 with TRBJ1-4, with TRBD1 identical over 7 bases. Losses at the gene ends were 0 bases for V and 8 bases for J; bases not matched to a gene: 6. Germline V gene lookup returns CDR1 LNHNV and CDR2 YYDKDF (reference sequence). CDR3 length: 15 amino acids. DNA of the CDR3: TGTGCCACCAGCAGAGATATAGGGGGCCGCGAAAAACTGTTTTTT. Residues: CATSRDIGGREKLFF.

This sequence joins TRBV7-9 and TRBJ1-2; D is possibly TRBD1 (5 bases). Germline V gene sequence: CDR1 SEHNR, CDR2 FQNEAQ (reference sequence). The ends were cut back, 1 base at V and 10 bases at J, with 13 bases in the middle. The CDR3 extends over 13 amino acids. CDR3 sequence reads: CASSLGQSLAYTF. CDR3 coding DNA: TGTGCCAGCAGCTTAGGACAGTCGTTAGCCTACACCTTC.

This chain connects TRBV29-1 to TRBJ1-2; D possibly corresponds to TRBD1 (6 bases). Trimming shortened V by 6 bases and J by 6 bases, and 17 bases separated the two germline ends. Germline V lookup: CDR1 SQVTM, CDR2 ANQGSEA. CDR3 size: 13 residues. CDR3 nucleotide sequence: TGCAGCGTACAAAGACAGGACTTAGATGGCTACACCTTC. This codes for CSVQRQDLDGYTF.

The V and J genes are TRBV5-8 and TRBJ2-5; 11 bases fit TRBD2. V was clipped by 2 bases and J by 1 base; unmatched bases: 4. Germline lookup yields CDR1 SGHTS and CDR2 YDEGEE. The CDR3 loop spans 16 amino acids. CDR3 sequence reads: CASSFGGTSGQETQYF. CDR3 coding DNA: TGTGCCAGCAGCTTTGGGGGGACTAGCGGCCAAGAGACCCAGTACTTC.

CDR3 region: CASSAGQTRGNEKLFF. The CDR3 DNA reads TGTGCCAGTAGTGCCGGACAGACGAGGGGTAATGAAAAACTGTTTTTT. J is TRBJ1-4 and V is TRBV19, with D possibly being TRBD1 (6 bases). Looked up from germline, CDR1 is LNHDA and CDR2 is SQIVND (reference sequence). The ends were cut back, 5 bases at V and 4 bases at J, with 17 bases in the middle. The CDR3 is 16 residues long.

The rearrangement uses TRBV9 and TRBJ2-1; 16 positions agree with TRBD2. CDR1 is SGDLS and CDR2 is YYNGEE in the germline V gene. After removal of 0 bases from V and 10 bases from J, the junction contained 4 bases not matched to a gene. The CDR3 is 16 amino acids. DNA for the CDR3: TGTGCCAGCAGCGTAGGGGGACTAGCGGGAGGGAGGGAGCAGTTCTTC. Amino acid sequence: CASSVGGLAGGREQFF.

This chain uses TRBV5-1 with TRBJ2-3, with 12 bases identical to TRBD1. Germline V gene data show CDR1 as SGHRS and CDR2 as YFSETQ. The CDR3 runs to 16 residues. J lost 8 bases, V lost 4 bases, and 11 bases had no gene match. The chain's CDR3 is CASSARDRGLGSTQYF. CDR3 sequence (DNA): TGCGCCAGCAGCGCTAGGGACAGGGGGCTCGGAAGTACGCAGTATTTT.

This sequence joins TRBV19 and TRBJ1-1; D is undetermined. Deletions cut 6 bases from V and 4 bases from J, with 12 bases between. This CDR3 has 13 residues. Germline CDR1 LNHDA, CDR2 SQIVND (reference sequence). DNA for the CDR3: TGTGCCAGTAGGGGAGGCGGTAGCACTGAAGCTTTCTTT. Its translation is CASRGGGSTEAFF.

V is TRBV28 and J is TRBJ1-2, with D perhaps TRBD1 (6 bases). Germline V gene lookup returns CDR1 MDHEN and CDR2 SYDVKM. The V end lost 6 bases, the J end lost 10 bases, and 15 bases lay between the germline ends. The CDR3 runs to 12 residues. In nucleotides, the CDR3 is TGTGCCAGCAGGAGAGACCGGGACACCTACACCTTC. This sequence encodes CASRRDRDTYTF.

CDR3 loop: CAWREGPEQFF. The CDR3 DNA sequence: TGTGCCTGGAGGGAGGGCCCTGAGCAGTTCTTC. The chain has TRBV30 and TRBJ2-1; a weak D match, TRBD2 (6 bases). Germline assignment: CDR1 GTSNPN and CDR2 SVGIG (reference sequence). Trimming cost V 3 bases and J 9 bases, with 9 bases left between them. CDR3 length: 11 residues. The whole variable domain, remainder taken from reference TRBV30 and TRBJ2-1, is SQTIHQWPATLVQPVGSPLSLECTVEGTSNPNLYWYRQAAGRGLQLLFYSVGIGQISSEVPQNLSASRPQDRQFILSSKKLLLSDSGFYLCAWREGPEQFFGPGTRLTVL.

Points on this clone: Other DNA sequences in this specimen translate into the identical CDR3. This chain joins TRBV24-1 and TRBJ2-3, with D perhaps matching TRBD1 (6 bases). Between the trimmed V and J ends, which lost 4 bases and 3 bases, there was a span of 10 bases. CDR3 length: 14 amino acids. The germline V gene has CDR1 KGHDR and CDR2 SFDVKD. CDR3 bases: TGTGCCACCAGTGACAGGGGTGGTACAGATACGCAGTATTTT. It encodes CATSDRGGTDTQYF.

The rearrangement links TRBV27 to TRBJ2-7; TRBD1 matches 9 bases. J was trimmed by 7 bases and V by 4 bases; bases with no gene match: 8. The CDR3 loop spans 14 amino acids. Germline V gives CDR1 MNHEY, CDR2 SMNVEV (reference sequence). The CDR3 loop is CASSWDREAGEQYF. CDR3 in DNA: TGTGCCAGCAGTTGGGACAGGGAGGCCGGAGAGCAGTACTTC.

The chain links TRBV3-1 (or the pseudogene TRBV3-2) to TRBJ1-4; tentative D call: TRBD1 (6 bases). CDR3 length: 12 residues. The V gene's germline CDR1 is LGHDT and CDR2 YNNKEL (reference sequence). Trimming shortened V by 3 bases and J by 13 bases, and 12 bases separated the two germline ends. In DNA, the CDR3 is TGTGCCAGCAGCCAGGACAGTCGGGCACTGTTTTTT. Protein product: CASSQDSRALFF.

V and J are TRBV18 and TRBJ2-1, with D unclear. Germline CDR1 is KGHSH and CDR2 is LQKENI. The CDR3 sequence is 15 residues long. V was pared by 2 bases and J by 4 bases, with 12 bases between. This CDR3 is CASSPSQRGYNEQFF. CDR3 coding DNA: TGTGCCAGCTCACCATCCCAGCGAGGATACAATGAGCAGTTCTTC.